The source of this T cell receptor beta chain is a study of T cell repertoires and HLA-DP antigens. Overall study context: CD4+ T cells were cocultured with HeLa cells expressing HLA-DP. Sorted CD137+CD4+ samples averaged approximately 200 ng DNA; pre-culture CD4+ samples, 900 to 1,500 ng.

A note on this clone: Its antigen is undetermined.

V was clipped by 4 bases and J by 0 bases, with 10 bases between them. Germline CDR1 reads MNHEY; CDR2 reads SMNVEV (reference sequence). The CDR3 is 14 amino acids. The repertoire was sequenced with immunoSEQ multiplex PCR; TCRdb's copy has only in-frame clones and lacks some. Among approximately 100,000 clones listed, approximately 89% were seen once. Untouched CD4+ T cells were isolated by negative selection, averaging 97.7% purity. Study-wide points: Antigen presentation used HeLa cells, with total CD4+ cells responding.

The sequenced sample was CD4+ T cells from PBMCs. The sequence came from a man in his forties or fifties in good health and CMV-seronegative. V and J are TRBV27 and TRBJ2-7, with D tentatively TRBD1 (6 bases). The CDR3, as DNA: TGTGCCAGCAGTTCCGCCAGGGGCTCCTACGAGCAGTACTTC. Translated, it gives CASSSARGSYEQYF.